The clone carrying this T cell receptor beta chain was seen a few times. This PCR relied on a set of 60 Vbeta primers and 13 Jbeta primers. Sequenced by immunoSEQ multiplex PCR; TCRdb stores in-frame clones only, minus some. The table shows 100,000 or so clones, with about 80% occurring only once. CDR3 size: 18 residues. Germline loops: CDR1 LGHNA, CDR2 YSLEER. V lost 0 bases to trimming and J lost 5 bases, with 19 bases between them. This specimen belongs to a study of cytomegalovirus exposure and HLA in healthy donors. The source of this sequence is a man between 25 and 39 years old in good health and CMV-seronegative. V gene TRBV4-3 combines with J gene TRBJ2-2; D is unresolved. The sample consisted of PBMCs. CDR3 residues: CASSQEFSNTIRTGELFF. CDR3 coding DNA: TGCGCCAGCAGCCAAGAATTTTCCAACACGATTCGAACCGGGGAGCTGTTTTTT.